The subject of this entry is one T cell receptor beta chain. No antigen is known for it. Primers included in the PCR were 60 Vbeta and 13 Jbeta primers. Using immunoSEQ multiplex PCR, the repertoire was profiled, and TCRdb retains in-frame clones only, with some absent. Altogether 60,000 to 75,000 clones are present, roughly 70% being singletons, with the ten largest covering 12%. This record belongs to a study of cytomegalovirus exposure and HLA in healthy donors. Background on the study: Most genotyped donors, 81% of fewer than 400, had Caucasian-associated genetic ancestry. Whole-study findings and limits: A later analysis reportedly identified an Asian-associated ancestry cluster as carrying fewer N-insertions than the roughly 700-donor mean. What TCR beta sequences reportedly achieved was accurate prediction of HLA-A and HLA-B alleles in most subjects.

Germline assignment: CDR1 SEHNR and CDR2 FQNEAQ (reference sequence). The CDR3 has 14 amino acids. With 7 bases removed from V and 7 bases from J, the gap between germline ends came to 19 bases. The V call is TRBV7-9, the J call TRBJ1-2; D call uncertain. The TCR was taken from a woman in her 40s in good health and CMV-seropositive. The sample consisted of PBMCs. The CDR3 nucleotides are TGTGCCAGCACGTCCTCGGGTTATACCTTTGGCTACACCTTC. This encodes CASTSSGYTFGYTF.